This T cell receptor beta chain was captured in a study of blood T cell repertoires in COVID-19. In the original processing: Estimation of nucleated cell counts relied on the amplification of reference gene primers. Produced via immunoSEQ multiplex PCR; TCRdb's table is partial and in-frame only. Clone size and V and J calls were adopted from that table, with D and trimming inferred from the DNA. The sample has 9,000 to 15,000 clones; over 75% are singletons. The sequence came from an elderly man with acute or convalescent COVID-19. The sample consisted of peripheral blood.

In nucleotides, the CDR3 is TGTGCCAGCAGCCAGGGGGCGCGGAATGAGCAGTTCTTC. Protein: CASSQGARNEQFF. V usage is TRBV5-6 and J usage is TRBJ2-1; 8 bases match TRBD1. This CDR3 contains 13 residues. Germline lookup yields CDR1 SGHDT and CDR2 YYEEEE. The V segment lost 4 bases and the J segment 7 bases; nucleotides outside the gene matches: 4.